Listed here are 17 T cell receptor beta chains from one sample, sequenced in a study of spatial heterogeneity in lung cancer. TCRdb itself ran the 5' RACE reads through MiXCR, one entry per CDR3 protein. The table records approximately 25,000 distinct CDR3 sequences, 2.5% to 4% of them present only once. Time point specified: sample taken at primary tumor resection. Tumor, nontumor lung or frozen PBMC supplied whole RNA that was sequenced unsorted. Source: PBMCs, taken at surgery. The receptors shown here come from a female donor with early-stage non-small cell lung cancer.

To note about this clonotype: A read error may be the cause here, since a much bigger clone is one base away. This chain connects TRBV3-1 to TRBJ1-2; 9 nucleotides match TRBD1. Per the germline V gene, CDR1 is LGHDT and CDR2 is YNNKEL (reference sequence). The CDR3 is made up of 18 amino acids. The CDR3 sequence is CVSSQIGGTGWQFDGYTF. CDR3 nucleotides: TGTGTCAGCAGCCAAATTGGCGGGACAGGGTGGCAATTCGATGGCTACACCTTC.

This clonotype was picked up many times. The chain is built from TRBV24-1 and TRBJ2-5; D is unclear. The CDR3 length is 12 residues. Germline V gene sequence: CDR1 KGHDR, CDR2 SFDVKD. V was clipped by 1 base and J by 5 bases, with 4 bases between them. CDR3 region: CATSDFRETQYF. The CDR3 DNA follows: TGTGCCACCAGTGATTTTAGGGAGACCCAGTACTTC.

This clonotype was observed at least ten times. The chain joins TRBV10-3 to TRBJ2-7, with D tentatively TRBD2 (5 bases). The CDR3 covers 14 residues. Looked up from germline, CDR1 is ENHRY and CDR2 is SYGVKD. V was cut by 2 bases and J by 3 bases, with 11 bases left in between. In nucleotides, the CDR3 is TGTGCCATCAGTGAGGCCGTTGGAGGCTACGAGCAGTACTTC. Translation: CAISEAVGGYEQYF.

This clonotype was seen ten or more times. CDR3 sequence reads: CASGSESSYNEQFF. CDR3 nucleotides: TGTGCCAGCGGAAGCGAAAGCTCCTACAATGAGCAGTTCTTC. The chain joins TRBV7-3 to TRBJ2-1, with D uncertain. Looked up from germline, CDR1 is SGHTA and CDR2 is FQGTGA. The V gene lost 8 bases and the J gene lost 0 bases, with 11 bases spanning the gap. The CDR3 is made up of 14 amino acids. The complete variable domain, with remaining parts taken from reference TRBV7-3 and TRBJ2-1, reads GAGVSQTPSNKVTEKGKYVELRCDPISGHTALYWYRQSLGQGPEFLIYFQGTGAADDSGLPNDRFFAVRPEGSVSTLKIQRTERGDSAVYLCASGSESSYNEQFFGPGTRLTVL.

This clonotype was counted at least ten times. The chain recombines TRBV5-1 with TRBJ2-7, with TRBD2 matching over 8 bases. The germline V gene encodes CDR1 SGHRS and CDR2 YFSETQ. After removal of 4 bases from V and 6 bases from J, the junction contained 6 bases not matched to a gene. This CDR3 is 13 amino acids long. CDR3 in amino acids: CASSTRTSSEQYF. The CDR3 DNA is TGCGCCAGCAGCACCCGGACTAGCTCCGAGCAGTACTTC.

At least ten counts were recorded for this clonotype. The genes are TRBV27 and TRBJ1-5; unclear D gene. Between the trimmed V and J ends, which lost 6 bases and 4 bases, there was a span of 10 bases. Germline lookup yields CDR1 MNHEY and CDR2 SMNVEV (reference sequence). There are 13 residues in the CDR3. CDR3 residues: CASSPLGNQPQHF. As DNA, the CDR3 is TGTGCCAGCAGCCCACTTGGAAATCAGCCCCAGCATTTT.

This clonotype was recorded many times. This chain joins TRBV5-1 and TRBJ1-1; possibly TRBD1 for D (5 bases). The V gene lost 4 bases and the J gene lost 1 base, with 17 bases spanning the gap. The germline CDR1 and CDR2 sequences are SGHRS and YFSETQ. The CDR3 sequence is 16 residues long. This CDR3 reads CASSKKFLGENTEAFF. The DNA of the CDR3 is TGCGCCAGCAGCAAAAAATTTTTAGGGGAGAACACTGAAGCTTTCTTT.

Ten or more counts support this clonotype. In nucleotides, the CDR3 is TGTGCCATCAGTGAGTCGAGCGGGAGAACTCCTCGGACCCAGTACTTC. Protein: CAISESSGRTPRTQYF. The chain employs TRBV10-3 and TRBJ2-5; TRBD2 matches 8 bases. The ends lost 0 bases at V and 7 bases at J; junction bases unmatched: 10. Germline CDR1 ENHRY, CDR2 SYGVKD. This CDR3 region has 16 residues.

This clonotype has a count of ten or more. The chain is built from TRBV5-1 and TRBJ2-5, with D unresolved. This CDR3 contains 13 residues. The V end was cut by 4 bases, the J end by 3 bases, with 10 bases between. Germline CDR1 is SGHRS and CDR2 is YFSETQ. The CDR3 reads CASSELAKETQYF. The CDR3 DNA sequence: TGCGCCAGCAGCGAACTGGCGAAAGAGACCCAGTACTTC.

This clonotype was seen ten or more times. The chain is built from TRBV11-2 and TRBJ2-5; 10 positions agree with TRBD2. Germline assignment: CDR1 SGHAT and CDR2 FQNNGV. Trimming cost V 5 bases and J 5 bases; bases outside gene matches: 11. This CDR3 is built from 16 residues. The CDR3 DNA follows: TGTGCCAGCAGCGCCTTACTAGCGGGGTCCGGGGAGACCCAGTACTTC. Protein: CASSALLAGSGETQYF.

Points on this clonotype: A read error is possible here, since a much larger clone lies one base away. This chain connects TRBV6-6 to TRBJ1-5; 7 bases line up with TRBD1. Germline CDR1 reads MNHNY; CDR2 reads SVGAGI (reference sequence). The CDR3 length is 15 residues. J gave up 6 bases and V 4 bases, and 9 bases lay outside the gene matches. CDR3 in DNA: TGTGCCAGCAGTTCCATAGGGGGCAGTGGTCAGCCCCAGCATTTT. Its translation: CASSSIGGSGQPQHF.

This clonotype was observed many times. The CDR3 DNA reads as TGTGCCAGCAGCTTAGGGAGGTCCTCCTCTGGGGCCAACGTCCTGACTTTC. Translation: CASSLGRSSSGANVLTF. The chain has TRBV11-1 and TRBJ2-6; D is perhaps TRBD2 (5 bases). CDR1 SGHAT and CDR2 FQDESV come from the germline V gene (reference sequence). V gave up 1 base and J gave up 0 bases, with 10 bases separating them. The CDR3 has 17 amino acids.

In this sample, this clonotype turned up many times. Here the CDR3 reads CSARGQGAATNEKLFF. The CDR3 nucleotides are TGCAGTGCTAGAGGACAGGGGGCGGCTACTAATGAAAAACTGTTTTTT. This rearrangement joins TRBV20-1 to TRBJ1-4, with 10 bases identical to TRBD1. There are 16 residues in the CDR3. Germline trimming cut 1 base from V and 2 bases from J; bases unmatched to any gene: 4. The germline V gene has CDR1 DFQATT and CDR2 SNEGSKA (reference sequence).

This clonotype was counted ten times or more. CDR3 loop: CASRGQSMNTEAFF. Here the CDR3 DNA reads TGTGCCAGCCGCGGACAAAGTATGAACACTGAAGCTTTCTTT. The rearrangement joins TRBV7-9 to TRBJ1-1, with D perhaps TRBD1 (5 bases). V shed 8 bases and J shed 0 bases, with 13 bases lying between them. CDR1 is SEHNR and CDR2 is FQNEAQ in the germline V gene (reference sequence). The CDR3 has 14 amino acids. Together with reference TRBV7-9 and TRBJ1-1, the CDR3 gives the full variable domain: DTGVSQNPRHKITKRGQNVTFRCDPISEHNRLYWYRQTLGQGPEFLTYFQNEAQLEKSRLLSDRFSAERPKGSFSTLEIQRTEQGDSAMYLCASRGQSMNTEAFFGQGTRLTVV.

At least ten counts were recorded for this clonotype. One junction end disagrees with the germline gene, perhaps due to a read error. J is TRBJ1-1 and V is TRBV11-1; D remains unclear. Germline V CDR1 and CDR2: SGHAT, FQDESV (reference sequence). This CDR3 has 12 amino acids. Written as DNA, the CDR3 is TGTGTCAGCAGCGACGGATGGACTGAAGCTTTCTTT. The encoded protein is CVSSDGWTEAFF.

This clonotype was observed at least ten times. The chain employs TRBV24-1 and TRBJ1-6, with no clear D. The CDR3 is 13 amino acids. V was pared by 3 bases and J by 13 bases, with 12 bases between. Germline lookup yields CDR1 KGHDR and CDR2 SFDVKD. CDR3 nucleotides: TGTGCCACCAGTGATCCTCGGCGCCCGCCCCTCCACTTT. This translates into CATSDPRRPPLHF.

In the case of this clonotype: A much more abundant neighbour one base away suggests this may be a read error. The V gene is TRBV10-2, the J gene TRBJ2-5, with 8 bases that match TRBD2. This CDR3 has 15 amino acids. V trimming: 3 bases; J trimming: 5 bases; junction bases outside the gene matches: 8. CDR1 and CDR2 from the germline V gene are WSHSY and SAAADI. CDR3 bases: TGCGCCAGCAGTGATCCGGGACTAGTGGGTGAGACCCAGTACTTC. Amino acid sequence: CASSDPGLVGETQYF.